The 10 T cell receptor beta chains below were found in one sample sequenced in a study of Graves' ophthalmopathy and Graves' hyperthyroidism. The study amplified TCR beta CDR3 regions using RNA transcripts. The first-round RT-PCR employed HTBI primers together with the Qiagen OneStep RT-PCR kit. A multiplex PCR was then performed as the second round. TCRdb reprocessed the multiplex PCR reads with MiXCR, giving one entry per CDR3 protein. The repertoire holds 300,000 to 350,000 distinct CDR3 sequences, with under 20% as singletons. The sequenced sample consisted of peripheral blood. These receptors all come from an adult man with Graves' ophthalmopathy.

This clonotype was detected many times. This chain links TRBV5-5 with TRBJ2-2, with 8 bases matching TRBD2. Germline lookup yields CDR1 SGHKS and CDR2 YYEKEE (reference sequence). The CDR3 length is 14 residues. Germline trimming cut 7 bases from V and 2 bases from J; bases unmatched to any gene: 4. This chain's CDR3 is CASVAGRNTGELFF. The DNA of the CDR3 is TGTGCCAGCGTAGCGGGGCGCAACACCGGGGAGCTGTTTTTT.

Many counts were recorded for this clonotype. The genes are TRBV15 and TRBJ1-3; D ambiguous. CDR1 LNHNV and CDR2 YYDKDF come from the germline V gene (reference sequence). V was trimmed by 0 bases and J by 2 bases, leaving 11 bases between them. The CDR3 consists of 16 residues. CDR3 sequence reads: CATSRDGGFTGNTIYF. The CDR3 DNA follows: TGTGCCACCAGCAGAGATGGAGGATTTACTGGAAACACCATATATTTT. The full variable domain, rest sourced from reference TRBV15 and TRBJ1-3, is DAMVIQNPRYQVTQFGKPVTLSCSQTLNHNVMYWYQQKSSQAPKLLFHYYDKDFNNEADTPDNFQSRRPNTSFCFLDIRSPGLGDTAMYLCATSRDGGFTGNTIYFGEGSWLTVV.

Many counts were recorded for this clonotype. The chain has TRBV12-3 or TRBV12-4 and TRBJ1-2; D unresolved. The V end was cut by 0 bases, the J end by 4 bases, with 9 bases between. The CDR3 contains 14 residues. DNA of the CDR3: TGTGCCAGCAGTTTAGCGCAGACTATCTATGGCTACACCTTC. Translation gives CASSLAQTIYGYTF.

This clonotype occurred many times. V usage is TRBV6-2 or TRBV6-3 and J usage is TRBJ1-5, with 7 bases fitting TRBD1. V was pared by 4 bases and J by 2 bases, with 8 bases of the junction left unmatched. Germline assignment: CDR1 MNHEY and CDR2 SVGEGT. This CDR3 has 16 residues. CDR3 region: CASSWTNTGGNQPQHF. CDR3 in DNA: TGTGCCAGCAGTTGGACCAATACAGGGGGCAATCAGCCCCAGCATTTT.

For this clonotype: One end of the junction does not line up with germline, which may come from a read error. The chain is built from TRBV6-1 and TRBJ2-5, with 13 nucleotides matching TRBD2. The CDR3 has 16 amino acids. CDR1 is MNHNS, CDR2 SASEGT, per germline. The CDR3 reads CASSEGGTSGTETQYF. CDR3 coding DNA: TGTGCCAGCAGCGAAGGGGGGACTAGCGGGACGGAGACCCAGTACTTC.

This clonotype appeared many times. V usage is TRBV24-1 and J usage is TRBJ1-5; D might be TRBD1 (6 bases). Germline V gene lookup returns CDR1 KGHDR and CDR2 SFDVKD. The V gene lost 6 bases and the J gene lost 5 bases, with 13 bases spanning the gap. The CDR3 is 14 residues long. The CDR3: CATSLTGSDQPQHF. The CDR3 bases are TGTGCCACCAGTCTAACAGGGTCCGATCAGCCCCAGCATTTT.

This clonotype was counted many times. The V gene is TRBV6-4, the J gene TRBJ2-6; 10 positions agree with TRBD2. CDR1 MRHNA and CDR2 SNTAGT come from the germline V gene. The CDR3 is 18 residues long. V trimming: 5 bases; J trimming: 0 bases; junction bases outside the gene matches: 7. In nucleotides, the CDR3 is TGTGCCAGCAGTCCGCGGACTAGCGGATCCTCTGGGGCCAACGTCCTGACTTTC. Translation: CASSPRTSGSSGANVLTF.

This clonotype was seen repeatedly, ten times or more. The chain has TRBV4-1 and TRBJ1-1; D is unclear. This CDR3 spans 15 amino acids. Germline loops: CDR1 MGHRA, CDR2 YSYEKL. Trimming took 1 base from V and 2 from J, leaving 11 bases between them. The DNA of the CDR3 is TGCGCCAGCAGCCAAGGCCCCGCACTTAACACTGAAGCTTTCTTT. This gives the protein CASSQGPALNTEAFF.

This sequence joins TRBV6-1 and TRBJ1-2; D uncertain. CDR1 and CDR2 (germline): MNHNS, SASEGT. This CDR3 is built from 15 residues. Trimming took 1 base from V and 2 from J, leaving 11 bases between them. The CDR3 loop reads CASSEGWAENYGYTF. The CDR3 nucleotides are TGTGCCAGCAGTGAAGGTTGGGCAGAGAACTATGGCTACACCTTC.

This clonotype was counted many times. The V call is TRBV28, the J call TRBJ2-5; tentative D call: TRBD1 (5 bases). Germline CDR1 reads MDHEN; CDR2 reads SYDVKM. Trimming stripped 5 bases from V and 2 bases from J, with 12 bases between. The CDR3 length is 14 residues. CDR3 sequence (DNA): TGTGCCAGCAGTCTGACAGAATCACAAGAGACCCAGTACTTC. It codes for CASSLTESQETQYF.